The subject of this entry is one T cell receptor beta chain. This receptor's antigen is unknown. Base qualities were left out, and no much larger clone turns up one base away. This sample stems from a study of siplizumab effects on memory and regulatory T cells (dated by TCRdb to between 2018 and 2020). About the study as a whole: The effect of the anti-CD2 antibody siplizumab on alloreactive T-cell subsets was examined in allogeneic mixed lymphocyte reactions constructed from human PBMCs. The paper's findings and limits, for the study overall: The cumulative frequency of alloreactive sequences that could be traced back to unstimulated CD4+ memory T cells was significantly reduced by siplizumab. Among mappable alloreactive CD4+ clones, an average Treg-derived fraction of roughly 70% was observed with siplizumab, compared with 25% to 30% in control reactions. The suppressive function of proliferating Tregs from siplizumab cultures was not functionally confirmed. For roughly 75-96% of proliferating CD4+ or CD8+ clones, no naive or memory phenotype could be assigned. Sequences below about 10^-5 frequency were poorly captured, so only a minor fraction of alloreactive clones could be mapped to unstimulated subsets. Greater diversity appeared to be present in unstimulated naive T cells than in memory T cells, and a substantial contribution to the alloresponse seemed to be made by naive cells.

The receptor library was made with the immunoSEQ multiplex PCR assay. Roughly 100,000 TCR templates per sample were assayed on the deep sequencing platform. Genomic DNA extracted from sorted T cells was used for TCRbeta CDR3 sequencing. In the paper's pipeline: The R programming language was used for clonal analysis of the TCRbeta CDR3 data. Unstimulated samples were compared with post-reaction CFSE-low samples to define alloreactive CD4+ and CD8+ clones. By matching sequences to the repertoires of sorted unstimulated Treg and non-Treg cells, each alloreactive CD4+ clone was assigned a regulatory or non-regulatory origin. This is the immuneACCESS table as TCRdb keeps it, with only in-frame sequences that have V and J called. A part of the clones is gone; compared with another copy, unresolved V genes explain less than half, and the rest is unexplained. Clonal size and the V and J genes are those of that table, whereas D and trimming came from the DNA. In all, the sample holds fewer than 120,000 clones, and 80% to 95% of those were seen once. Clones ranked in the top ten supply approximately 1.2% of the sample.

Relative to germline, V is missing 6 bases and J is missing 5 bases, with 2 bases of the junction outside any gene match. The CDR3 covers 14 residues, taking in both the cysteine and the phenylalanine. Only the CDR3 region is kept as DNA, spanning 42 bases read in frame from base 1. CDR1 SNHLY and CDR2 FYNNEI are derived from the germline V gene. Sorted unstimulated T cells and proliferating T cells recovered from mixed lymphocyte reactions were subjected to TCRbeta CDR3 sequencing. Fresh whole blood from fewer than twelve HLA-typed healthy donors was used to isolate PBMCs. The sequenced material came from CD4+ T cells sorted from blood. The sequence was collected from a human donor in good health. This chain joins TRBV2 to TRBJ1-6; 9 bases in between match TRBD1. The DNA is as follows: TGTGCCAGCAGCCGGGACAGGGATAATTCACCCCTCCACTTT. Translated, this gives CASSRDRDNSPLHF.